The clone carrying this T cell receptor beta chain was counted a few times. Its antigen is undetermined. TCRdb re-analysed the 5' RACE reads in MiXCR, keeping a single row per CDR3 protein. The data show hundreds of thousands of distinct CDR3 sequences, 13% to 15% seen once. This entry belongs to a study of T-cell memory formation after mild COVID-19. The CDR3 covers 13 residues. V trimming: 4 bases; J trimming: 6 bases; junction bases outside the gene matches: 6. Germline V gives CDR1 MNHEY, CDR2 SVGAGI. Notes on the study in general: Clones that contracted from day 15 to 85 had balanced CD4/CD8; later expanders were CD4+ biased.

The sequenced sample was PBMCs or a T cell subset sorted from them (not recorded which). This sequence was found in a young man who had mild COVID-19 (a few samples of this study predate the infection). Cell type and time point are not known. The chain links TRBV6-5 to TRBJ2-7; 7 bases fit TRBD1. The DNA for the CDR3 is TGTGCCAGCAGTTTCACAGGGGTGGGCGAGCAGTACGTC. The encoded protein is CASSFTGVGEQYV.